The entry below gives a single TCR beta chain sequence along with its context. This sample was taken from a study of OX40 agonist ivuxolimab in advanced cancers. In the study overall: The patients received ivuxolimab by intravenous route every 2 weeks at 0.01 to 10 mg/kg. The diagnoses of dose-escalation patients were hepatocellular carcinoma, melanoma, renal cell or head and neck cancer.

Produced via immunoSEQ multiplex PCR; TCRdb's table is partial and in-frame only. The sample consists of 50,000 to 70,000 clones, 85% to 90% of them appearing once. The starting material was CD4+ or CD8+ T cells sorted from blood, obtained in a trial of the OX40 agonist ivuxolimab. This clonotype originated in an adult with an advanced solid tumor such as melanoma, head and neck, liver or kidney cancer.

Here the CDR3 reads CAMGRGVGGEQFF. In DNA, the CDR3 is TGTGCCATGGGAAGGGGAGTAGGGGGTGAGCAGTTCTTC. The gene calls are TRBV19 and TRBJ2-1; D perhaps matches TRBD1 (6 bases). V was trimmed by 10 bases and J by 9 bases, leaving 19 bases between them. Germline loops: CDR1 LNHDA, CDR2 SQIVND (reference sequence). CDR3 size: 13 residues. The entire variable domain, with the rest obtained from reference TRBV19 and TRBJ2-1, is as follows: DGGITQSPKYLFRKEGQNVTLSCEQNLNHDAMYWYRQDPGQGLRLIYYSQIVNDFQKGDIAEGYSVSREKKESFPLTVTSAQKNPTAFYLCAMGRGVGGEQFFGPGTRLTVL.